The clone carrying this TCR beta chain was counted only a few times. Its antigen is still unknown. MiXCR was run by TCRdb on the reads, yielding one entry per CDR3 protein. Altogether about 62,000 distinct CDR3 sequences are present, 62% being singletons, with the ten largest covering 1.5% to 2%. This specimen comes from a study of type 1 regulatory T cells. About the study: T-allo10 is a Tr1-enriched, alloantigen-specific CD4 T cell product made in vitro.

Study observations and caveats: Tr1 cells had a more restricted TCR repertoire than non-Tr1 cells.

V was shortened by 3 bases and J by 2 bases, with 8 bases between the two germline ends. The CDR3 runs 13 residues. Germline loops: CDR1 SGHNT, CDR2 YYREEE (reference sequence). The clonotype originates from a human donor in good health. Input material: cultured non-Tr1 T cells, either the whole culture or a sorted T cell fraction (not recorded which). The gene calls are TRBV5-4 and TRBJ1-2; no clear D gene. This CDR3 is CASSSGVNYGYTF. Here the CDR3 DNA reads TGTGCCAGCAGCTCGGGAGTAAACTATGGCTACACCTTC.